This T cell receptor beta chain was identified during a study of T-cell reconstitution after alpha-beta-depleted transplantation in children. This clonotype occurred once. The V gene end was trimmed by 7 bases and the J gene end by 4 bases; junction bases not matched to a gene: 2. CDR1 SQVTM and CDR2 ANQGSEA come from the germline V gene. The CDR3 has 13 amino acids. Molecular barcoding with unique molecular identifiers was used for the TCRbeta library. TCRdb re-analysed the PCR reads in MiXCR, keeping a single row per CDR3 protein. The table lists about 6,700 distinct CDR3 sequences, about a sixth of them singletons.

The specimen comprised PBMCs, sampled before TCRalphabeta/CD19-depleted stem cell transplant. The clonotype comes from a boy between 2 and 10 years old with acute lymphoblastic leukemia, due to receive a stem cell transplant. The chain is built from TRBV29-1 and TRBJ2-1; 12 nucleotides align to TRBD1. The CDR3 DNA reads TGCAGCGGGGGACAGGGGGCTTACAATGAGCAGTTCTTC. It yields the protein CSGGQGAYNEQFF.